This note documents a single T cell receptor beta chain sequence. The sample holds other DNA sequences that translate to the same CDR3. This sample was included in a study of shared clonotypes between healthy human individuals. For the study at large: Per donor, three plates held CD4 naive cells, three held CD4 memory, two held CD8 naive and one held CD8 memory.

The authors distributed each subset's genomic DNA evenly over several immunoSEQ plates. TCRdb keeps only in-frame clones here, not all; method: immunoSEQ multiplex PCR. Among approximately 2.1 million clones, approximately 95% were seen once, and the ten largest hold about 0.39%. The authors divided CD4+ cells into CD45RA+ naive and CD45RA-negative memory subsets. The clonotype comes from a young man in good health. Some clones in this sample may be carry-over from other donors' samples. The sequenced sample consisted of naive CD4+ T cells from PBMCs. Subset defined: CD45RA+ positively selected.

In DNA, the CDR3 is TGTGCCAGCAGCCAAGGAGGGGCCTCTGGAAACACCATATATTTT. Translation gives CASSQGGASGNTIYF. The V call is TRBV28, the J call TRBJ1-3, with D possibly being TRBD1 (5 bases). CDR1 and CDR2 (germline): MDHEN, SYDVKM. V lost 6 bases to trimming and J lost 0 bases, with 12 bases between them. This CDR3 spans 15 amino acids.